This T cell receptor beta chain originates from a study of identifying expanded T cells in peripheral blood (dated by TCRdb to the late 2010s). Broadly, across the study: Technical replicates were generated by sequencing separate aliquots of the same genomic DNA pool, and four replicates were compared pairwise. Study-level results and caveats: The beta-binomial model significantly reduced the number of clones called differentially abundant and the false-positive rate across all healthy-donor time intervals. The binomial model flagged about 1.2 differentially abundant clones between technical replicates, compared with about 16 over roughly 2 weeks and 19 over around four weeks. The authors expected that biological variance in healthy repertoires might rise further over much longer intervals, such as months to years. Variance in clone template counts between approximately two-week samples significantly increased with total template count across all healthy donors.

As encoded in the germline V gene, CDR1 is LGHNA while CDR2 is YSLEER. Including cysteine and phenylalanine, the CDR3 has 18 amino acids. CDR3 DNA is the only sequence kept; it has 54 bases, read in frame from the first base. Compared with germline, V lacks 2 bases and J lacks 8 bases; bases without a gene match: 17. No immune events such as infections were documented for the healthy donors during the collection period. Time-dependent variance in a beta-binomial model of T-cell clone differential abundance was calibrated using healthy-donor blood repertoires as a training cohort. There were roughly 10 healthy donors in the training cohort, of whom 3 were female and 7 were male. The donors were between about 25 and 65 years old, with an average age of approximately 45 years. Whole blood was collected from each healthy donor at three time points spaced about 2 weeks apart and obtained from a commercial supplier. For immunosequencing, genomic DNA was extracted from whole blood that had not been sorted.

The immunoSEQ Assay, which uses bias-controlled multiplex PCR amplification of genomic DNA, was used to profile TCRbeta CDR3 regions. The published analysis was carried out like this. To quantify the absolute abundance of each unique TCRbeta CDR3 region, the sequences were collapsed and filtered. Two models were used to test differential abundance: a binomial model (Fisher-equivalent) and a beta-binomial model that adds time-dependent variance fitted from healthy donors. Clones with fewer than 5 combined templates were removed, and a clone was called differentially abundant if the clone's Benjamini-Hochberg FDR was below 0.01. Using the form v = (b*log(k)+a)^2, the beta-binomial variance was modeled as a function of the total template count across the two samples. Drawn from immuneACCESS, this table holds only the in-frame rearrangements with V and J called that TCRdb kept. Clones are partly lost; checked studies trace under half to an unresolved V gene and leave the rest unexplained. V, J and clone size derive from that table, while D and trimming were established from the DNA sequence. Counted in this sample were more than 50,000 clones; approximately 80% of them appeared once. The ten most abundant clones make up roughly 18% of the sample.

Concerning this clone: Its antigen remains undetermined. No per-base quality is available; no much larger clone lies one base away.

This chain is built from TRBV4-3 and TRBJ2-1, with TRBD2 identical over 8 junction bases. The receptor was derived from a person aged 18-69 years in good health. Sequenced sample: blood. The CDR3: CASSQSLGTSGSRYEQFF. The DNA sequence is as follows: TGCGCCAGCAGCCAAAGCCTTGGGACCAGCGGGAGTAGGTATGAGCAGTTCTTC.